This T cell receptor beta chain comes out of a study of response to subunit inactivated influenza vaccine. Study findings and constraints: Only a handful of new T cells, the authors suggested, are recruited with each seasonal influenza vaccination.

TCRdb fed the RT-PCR reads into MiXCR, producing one record per CDR3 protein. The sample gives about 520,000 distinct CDR3 sequences, about 7.2% of which show up once; around 13% is in the top ten. CDR1 is MNHNS, CDR2 SASEGT, per germline. Germline trimming cut 6 bases from V and 5 bases from J; bases unmatched to any gene: 6. There are 14 residues in the CDR3. A few counts support this clonotype. Its antigen is not identified. This clonotype originated in a man aged 50 to 69 who received an inactivated influenza vaccine. The specimen was PBMCs from blood, collected 23 to 25 months after vaccination. V usage is TRBV6-1 and J usage is TRBJ1-5, with 8 bases fitting TRBD1. The CDR3 spells CASSDRGLHQPQHF. DNA of the CDR3: TGTGCCAGCAGCGACAGGGGCCTTCATCAGCCCCAGCATTTT.